This T cell receptor (beta chain) was retrieved from a study of cytomegalovirus exposure and HLA in healthy donors. Turning to the study itself: Counted in an early data release were tens of millions of unique TCRs from HLA-typed donors.

Amplification used 60 Vbeta primers and 13 Jbeta primers. Assay used: immunoSEQ multiplex PCR; TCRdb lists only in-frame clones, some missing. The top ten clones hold around 9.1% of a sample with about 160,000 clones, 82% of them seen once. From germline, CDR1 is SGHRS and CDR2 YFSETQ. V was pared by 4 bases and J by 4 bases, with 10 bases of the junction left unmatched. The CDR3 sequence is 15 residues long. Regarding the study as a whole: Some segments of the V type, notably TRBV6-2 and TRBV6-3, were excluded as indistinguishable.

A single count supports this clone. Its antigen is still unknown. The clonotype was recovered from a male donor in good health and CMV-seropositive. The chain couples TRBV5-1 to TRBJ1-2; 7 bases align to TRBD1. Sequenced material: PBMCs. CDR3 amino acids: CASSRDSSLIYGYTF. CDR3 coding DNA: TGCGCCAGCAGCCGGGACAGCTCTCTAATCTATGGCTACACCTTC.